This entry lists 10 T cell receptor beta chains sequenced from one sample in a study of shared clonotypes between healthy human individuals (TCRdb year 2020). CD8 naive samples were CD45RO-negative cells positively selected for CCR7, giving a CD45RA+CCR7+ population that excluded TemRA cells. The library relied on the immunoSEQ multiplex PCR assay. Drawn from immuneACCESS, this table holds only the in-frame rearrangements with V and J called that TCRdb kept. Clones are partly lost; checked studies trace under half to an unresolved V gene and leave the rest unexplained. The sample table holds more than 2 million clones, of which roughly 94% were seen once. The ten largest clones capture about 1.1% of the sample. Sequencing was performed on naive CD8+ T cells sorted from blood. The cell subset or site label corresponds to: CD45RA+CCR7+. These receptor sequences come from a man between 18 and 35 years old in good health.

Note on this clone: The same CDR3 also results from other DNA sequences found in this sample. The V gene is TRBV10-3, the J gene TRBJ2-7; the match to TRBD2 covers 11 bases. The trim removed 3 bases at V and 3 bases at J, leaving 4 bases unmatched. Germline assignment: CDR1 ENHRY and CDR2 SYGVKD. There are 15 residues in the CDR3. The CDR3 DNA sequence: TGTGCCATCAGTGAAGAACTAGCGGGAGTCTACGAGCAGTACTTC. Translating it yields CAISEELAGVYEQYF.

This clone turned up a few times. V usage is TRBV9 and J usage is TRBJ1-3; 8 bases are shared with TRBD1. The length of the CDR3 is 14 residues. V was clipped by 4 bases and J by 2 bases; unmatched bases: 2. Germline V lookup: CDR1 SGDLS, CDR2 YYNGEE. CDR3 DNA: TGTGCCAGCAGCACACAGGGGGCTGGAAACACCATATATTTT. It encodes CASSTQGAGNTIYF.

Of note for this clone: The sample has other DNA sequences that encode this CDR3 too. This sequence joins TRBV6-5 and TRBJ2-1; possibly TRBD1 for D (6 bases). V lost 0 bases and J 4 bases, leaving 13 bases between the germline ends. The CDR3 loop spans 16 amino acids. CDR1 is MNHEY, CDR2 SVGAGI, per germline. CDR3 DNA: TGTGCCAGCAGTTACTCGTCAGGGGAAATTTACAATGAGCAGTTCTTC. This gives the protein CASSYSSGEIYNEQFF.

V usage is TRBV5-1 and J usage is TRBJ2-2; tentatively, D is TRBD1 (6 bases). The germline V and J ends were trimmed by 3 bases and 4 bases, with 13 bases remaining between them. The CDR3 consists of 15 residues. Germline CDR1 reads SGHRS; CDR2 reads YFSETQ. The CDR3 bases are TGCGCCAGCAGCTACGGAACAGGGATCACCGGGGAGCTGTTTTTT. The encoded protein is CASSYGTGITGELFF.

The gene calls are TRBV9 and TRBJ1-2; D is uncertain. V shed 3 bases and J shed 8 bases, with 14 bases lying between them. Germline CDR1 reads SGDLS; CDR2 reads YYNGEE. The CDR3 consists of 13 residues. CDR3 in DNA: TGTGCCAGCAGCGAACTCTCGGGCTTGGGCTACACCTTC. Protein product: CASSELSGLGYTF.

This chain joins TRBV4-2 and TRBJ2-1; D is perhaps TRBD2 (7 bases). V lost 1 base, J lost 5 bases, and 18 bases lay in between. Germline-derived CDR1 and CDR2 are LGHNA and YNFKEQ. The CDR3 is made up of 17 amino acids. The CDR3 DNA follows: TGTGCCAGCAGCCAAGCCCTGGCGGGGGCAGTGGACAATGAGCAGTTCTTC. Translated, it gives CASSQALAGAVDNEQFF.

This clone has just one count. The V call is TRBV7-2, the J call TRBJ2-3, with D hard to call. From germline, CDR1 is SGHTA and CDR2 FQGNSA. The V end was cut by 2 bases, the J end by 2 bases, with 8 bases between. The CDR3 consists of 14 residues. The chain's CDR3 is CASSLMGNTDTQYF. The CDR3 DNA reads TGTGCCAGCAGCTTAATGGGCAACACAGATACGCAGTATTTT.

The rearrangement joins TRBV13 to TRBJ1-6, with 7 nucleotides matching TRBD1. Germline loops: CDR1 PRHDT, CDR2 FYEKMQ (reference sequence). V lost 7 bases to trimming and J lost 7 bases; unmatched junction nucleotides: 13. CDR3 length equals 16 residues. In nucleotides, the CDR3 is TGTGCCAGCACTCTAGAGAACAGGGGAGGAAATTCACCCCTCCACTTT. Translation gives CASTLENRGGNSPLHF.

CDR3 nucleotides: TGTGCCATCGAGGGGAACTATGGCTACACCTTC. Its translation is CAIEGNYGYTF. This chain joins TRBV10-3 and TRBJ1-2, with D tentatively TRBD1 (5 bases). Germline V CDR1 and CDR2: ENHRY, SYGVKD. The V end was cut by 8 bases, the J end by 2 bases, with 6 bases between. The CDR3 runs 11 residues.

The DNA of the CDR3 is TGTGCCAGCAGTGCAATACCGACTAGTCCAGATACGCAGTATTTT. Residues: CASSAIPTSPDTQYF. This chain joins TRBV25-1 and TRBJ2-3; D might be TRBD2 (6 bases). Germline-derived CDR1 and CDR2 are MGHDK and SYGVNS. This CDR3 has 15 amino acids. The V end lost 4 bases, the J end lost 4 bases, and 15 bases lay between the germline ends.